The following is a T cell receptor gamma chain sequence with its context. Antigen unknown. This specimen belongs to a study of Vδ1+ human thymocytes. The study, taken as a whole, reports: Thymic TRG and TRD repertoires appeared highly polyclonal. Unlike peripheral blood Vdelta1+ controls, thymic delta-chain sequences included roughly 18% Vdelta2 and few Vdelta3.

RNA was extracted from the cells and then reverse transcribed. Pooled V-gene forward primers with one constant-region reverse primer generated the CDR3 amplicons by multiplex PCR. TCRdb re-analyzed the multiplex PCR reads via CATT. The sample includes tens of thousands of gamma-chain clones, 20% of them seen just once. The V segment lost 5 bases and the J segment 12 bases; nucleotides outside the gene matches: 10. The CDR3 consists of 11 residues. The germline V gene has CDR1 VENAVY and CDR2 YDSYNSRV. Sorted Vdelta1+ thymocytes were about 97% to 99.6% pure. V is TRGV8 and J is TRGJ1 or TRGJ2. The clonotype comes from a girl younger than two who had congenital heart surgery. The source material was Vdelta1+ gamma-delta thymocytes from the thymus. Subset specified: FACS-sorted CD3+ TCRalphabeta- TCRVdelta1+ TCRVdelta2- thymocytes. The CDR3, as DNA: TGTGCCACCTGGGTAGATGGTTCGAAACTCTTT. This codes for CATWVDGSKLF.